Below are 32 T cell receptor beta chains sequenced from a single sample in a study of early T cells in non-severe SARS-CoV-2 infection. TCRdb passed the 5' RACE reads through MiXCR, listing each CDR3 protein once. The repertoire holds about 48,000 distinct CDR3 sequences, with roughly 5% as singletons. The sample consisted of whole blood, taken at baseline. These receptors were taken from an adult who was a healthcare worker with PCR-confirmed SARS-CoV-2 infection or an uninfected control (not recorded which).

The V and J genes are TRBV28 and TRBJ2-7, with D uncertain. Per the germline V gene, CDR1 is MDHEN and CDR2 is SYDVKM. The CDR3 runs 13 residues. V was shortened by 5 bases and J by 0 bases, with 8 bases between the two germline ends. Written as DNA, the CDR3 is TGTGCCAGCAGTACCTGGGGCTCCTACGAGCAGTACTTC. Translation: CASSTWGSYEQYF.

This clonotype was recorded at least ten times. This chain connects TRBV7-8 to TRBJ2-7, with 7 bases lining up with TRBD1. The CDR3 consists of 17 residues. J gave up 3 bases and V 2 bases, and 13 bases lay outside the gene matches. Germline CDR1 and CDR2: SGHVS and FQNEAQ. CDR3: CASSLRRPGQKHYEQYF. CDR3 DNA sequence: TGTGCCAGCAGCTTAAGACGTCCGGGACAGAAACACTACGAGCAGTACTTC.

The chain uses TRBV7-9 and TRBJ1-5; D is possibly TRBD1 (6 bases). The CDR3 runs 15 residues. Trimming cost V 3 bases and J 2 bases, with 11 bases left between them. Germline values: CDR1 SEHNR, CDR2 FQNEAQ (reference sequence). The CDR3 DNA is TGTGCCAGCAGCTTGGGGGGCAGGGGCAATCAGCCCCAGCATTTT. Its translation: CASSLGGRGNQPQHF.

Points on this clonotype: A read error is possible here, since a much larger clone lies one base away. This chain links TRBV11-3 with TRBJ2-6, with TRBD1 as a possible D gene (5 bases). V shed 11 bases and J shed 2 bases, with 13 bases lying between them. This CDR3 has 14 amino acids. Germline values: CDR1 SGHNT, CDR2 YENEEA. The CDR3 is CAGKEGAGANVLTF. DNA of the CDR3: TGTGCCGGCAAAGAAGGGGCTGGGGCCAACGTCCTGACTTTC.

This clonotype was observed at least ten times. This chain links TRBV28 with TRBJ2-7; D gene uncertain. The CDR3 length is 12 residues. CDR1 MDHEN and CDR2 SYDVKM come from the germline V gene. V was pared by 3 bases and J by 5 bases, with 8 bases between. Here the CDR3 DNA reads TGTGCCAGCAGTTTTCCGTCCCACGAGCAGTACTTC. This translates into CASSFPSHEQYF.

The sample holds many counts of this clonotype. This chain uses TRBV20-1 with TRBJ1-1; TRBD1 matches 7 bases. Germline V gene data show CDR1 as DFQATT and CDR2 as SNEGSKA (reference sequence). The CDR3 is 12 residues long. V shed 3 bases and J 5 bases; nucleotides not matched to a gene: 3. CDR3 loop: CSASTGETEAFF. CDR3 bases: TGCAGTGCTAGTACAGGGGAAACTGAAGCTTTCTTT.

This clonotype was counted at least ten times. The rearrangement links TRBV19 to TRBJ2-6; D gene ambiguous. V was pared by 8 bases and J by 0 bases, with 17 bases between. The germline CDR1 and CDR2 sequences are LNHDA and SQIVND (reference sequence). The CDR3 consists of 17 residues. The DNA for the CDR3 is TGTGCCAGTCGGTCGGGCAGTCCCATCTCTGGGGCCAACGTCCTGACTTTC. This codes for CASRSGSPISGANVLTF.

In its sample, this clonotype was seen many times. This chain joins TRBV7-9 and TRBJ2-7; D gene uncertain. There are 11 residues in the CDR3. V was trimmed by 4 bases and J by 5 bases, leaving 6 bases between them. From germline, CDR1 is SEHNR and CDR2 FQNEAQ (reference sequence). CDR3 nucleotide sequence: TGTGCCAGCAGCTCGGGTCACGAGCAGTACTTC. Its protein product is CASSSGHEQYF.

This clonotype was seen many times. The chain employs TRBV12-3 or TRBV12-4 and TRBJ1-6; D uncertain. The CDR3 loop spans 16 amino acids. Trimming cost V 3 bases and J 0 bases, with 9 bases left between them. CDR3 protein: CASSLSTSSYNSPLHF. CDR3 coding DNA: TGTGCCAGCAGTTTGAGCACAAGCTCCTATAATTCACCCCTCCACTTT.

This clonotype came up many times. The rearrangement uses TRBV7-3 and TRBJ2-3; 15 bases match TRBD2. This CDR3 is 16 amino acids long. The trim removed 5 bases at V and 4 bases at J, leaving 4 bases unmatched. Germline CDR1 SGHTA, CDR2 FQGTGA. The CDR3 DNA is TGTGCCAGCAGCGTCGGACTAGCGGGAGGGTCAGATACGCAGTATTTT. Residues: CASSVGLAGGSDTQYF.

This clonotype has at least ten counts. The V gene is TRBV5-4, the J gene TRBJ2-3; tentative D call: TRBD2 (5 bases). Germline-derived CDR1 and CDR2 are SGHNT and YYREEE (reference sequence). The CDR3 is made up of 14 amino acids. Trimming left V 4 bases short and J 0 bases short, with 9 bases between. The CDR3 is CASSPGLSTDTQYF. As DNA, the CDR3 is TGTGCCAGCAGCCCAGGACTCAGCACAGATACGCAGTATTTT.

This clonotype appeared many times. The chain is built from TRBV6-5 and TRBJ1-1; no firm D call. V gave up 2 bases and J gave up 11 bases, with 15 bases separating them. Germline-derived CDR1 and CDR2 are MNHEY and SVGAGI. This CDR3 is built from 13 residues. CDR3 coding DNA: TGTGCCAGCAGTTACCCGGACGGAGCCGGGGCTTTCTTT. Amino acids: CASSYPDGAGAFF.

This clonotype has at least ten counts. The chain has TRBV12-3 or TRBV12-4 and TRBJ2-1, with 7 nucleotides matching TRBD1. This CDR3 spans 13 amino acids. J gave up 9 bases and V 1 base, and 3 bases lay outside the gene matches. In DNA form, the CDR3 reads TGTGCCAGCAGTTTAGGAGGGGGCGGTGAGCAGTTCTTC. It yields the protein CASSLGGGGEQFF.

V gene TRBV5-5 combines with J gene TRBJ1-1; D ambiguous. The CDR3 is 15 amino acids. V was cut by 0 bases and J by 5 bases, with 14 bases left in between. Germline V gene lookup returns CDR1 SGHKS and CDR2 YYEKEE (reference sequence). The CDR3 sequence is CASSLATELGTEAFF. CDR3 nucleotide sequence: TGTGCCAGCAGCTTGGCCACCGAGCTAGGGACTGAAGCTTTCTTT.

This clonotype came up many times. This chain links TRBV13 with TRBJ2-3; the match to TRBD2 covers 8 bases. The CDR3 extends over 14 amino acids. V shed 3 bases and J 4 bases; nucleotides not matched to a gene: 3. Germline V gives CDR1 PRHDT, CDR2 FYEKMQ (reference sequence). The CDR3 here is CASSLGREADTQYF. The DNA of the CDR3 is TGTGCCAGCAGCTTGGGGCGGGAGGCAGATACGCAGTATTTT.

The chain is built from TRBV27 and TRBJ1-5, with D perhaps matching TRBD1 (5 bases). This CDR3 comprises 16 residues. V lost 5 bases, J lost 2 bases, and 16 bases lay in between. Germline V gene lookup returns CDR1 MNHEY and CDR2 SMNVEV (reference sequence). CDR3 residues: CASSPTGLGRNQPQHF. In nucleotides, the CDR3 is TGTGCCAGCAGTCCAACAGGCCTTGGGCGCAATCAGCCCCAGCATTTT.

This clonotype has a count of ten or more. The chain couples TRBV13 to TRBJ2-5; no firm D call. The V end was cut by 0 bases, the J end by 4 bases, with 9 bases between. This CDR3 contains 14 residues. The germline V gene encodes CDR1 PRHDT and CDR2 FYEKMQ (reference sequence). CDR3 sequence (DNA): TGTGCCAGCAGCTTAGGACAGTCAGGAGAGACCCAGTACTTC. It yields the protein CASSLGQSGETQYF.

This clonotype occurred many times. J is TRBJ2-2 and V is TRBV5-1, with 8 bases identical to TRBD2. In germline, CDR1 is SGHRS, CDR2 YFSETQ. The CDR3 length is 15 residues. J gave up 7 bases and V 0 bases, and 5 bases lay outside the gene matches. The CDR3 here is CASSLAPAGDGELFF. The CDR3 bases are TGCGCCAGCAGCTTGGCTCCAGCGGGAGACGGGGAGCTGTTTTTT.

This clonotype was observed at least ten times. V is TRBV7-3 and J is TRBJ2-5; possibly TRBD2 for D (5 bases). CDR1 is SGHTA, CDR2 FQGTGA, per germline. CDR3 length: 13 residues. Trimming cost V 3 bases and J 4 bases, with 9 bases left between them. CDR3 DNA: TGTGCCAGCAGCTTCGGACGGGGAGAGACCCAGTACTTC. Residues: CASSFGRGETQYF.

This clonotype has a handful of counts. The rearrangement links TRBV7-2 to TRBJ1-5, with D possibly TRBD1 on 5 matching bases. CDR1 SGHTA and CDR2 FQGNSA come from the germline V gene. The V end lost 1 base, the J end lost 3 bases, and 10 bases lay between the germline ends. The length of the CDR3 is 15 residues. CDR3 nucleotide sequence: TGTGCCAGCAGCTTAGGGGCAGGGTACAATCAGCCCCAGCATTTT. It is translated as CASSLGAGYNQPQHF.

This clonotype occurred many times. The V and J genes are TRBV7-9 and TRBJ2-7, with D perhaps TRBD1 or TRBD2 (5 bases each). Germline assignment: CDR1 SEHNR and CDR2 FQNEAQ (reference sequence). The CDR3 covers 13 residues. V was shortened by 9 bases and J by 4 bases, with 16 bases between the two germline ends. Here the CDR3 DNA reads TGTGCCAGTTCCGGGACGGAGAAATACGAGCAGTACTTC. Amino acids: CASSGTEKYEQYF.

This clonotype was found many times. The chain employs TRBV18 and TRBJ2-4; no reliable D call. Looked up from germline, CDR1 is KGHSH and CDR2 is LQKENI. The CDR3 spans 16 residues. V lost 6 bases and J 0 bases, leaving 15 bases between the germline ends. CDR3 in DNA: TGTGCCAGCTCCGGAGAACTTTCAGTAGCCAAAAACATTCAGTACTTC. Amino acids: CASSGELSVAKNIQYF.

This clonotype was recorded at least ten times. The rearrangement uses TRBV30 and TRBJ1-1, with D perhaps TRBD1 (5 bases). V was cut by 1 base and J by 6 bases, with 18 bases left in between. CDR3 length: 15 amino acids. Germline assignment: CDR1 GTSNPN and CDR2 SVGIG (reference sequence). The CDR3 DNA follows: TGTGCCTGGAGTGCACCCCCCTGGGGACTACCTGAAGCTTTCTTT. It encodes CAWSAPPWGLPEAFF.

This rearrangement joins TRBV7-2 to TRBJ2-3, with D unclear. Trimming took 9 bases from V and 1 from J, leaving 17 bases between them. Germline V lookup: CDR1 SGHTA, CDR2 FQGNSA. The CDR3 runs to 15 residues. The CDR3 is CARDAPPGGTDTQYF. The DNA for the CDR3 is TGTGCCAGGGACGCTCCGCCCGGCGGCACAGATACGCAGTATTTT.

The chain carries TRBV25-1 and TRBJ2-1; no definite D call. The CDR3 sequence is 21 residues long. In germline, CDR1 is MGHDK, CDR2 SYGVNS. Between the trimmed V and J ends, which lost 1 base and 0 bases, there was a span of 25 bases. This chain's CDR3 is CASSEFQDGHQNPSSYNEQFF. CDR3 nucleotide sequence: TGTGCCAGCAGTGAATTCCAGGACGGGCACCAAAATCCAAGCTCCTACAATGAGCAGTTCTTC. The whole variable domain, filled in from reference TRBV25-1 and TRBJ2-1, reads EADIYQTPRYLVIGTGKKITLECSQTMGHDKMYWYQQDPGMELHLIHYSYGVNSTEKGDLSSESTVSRIRTEHFPLTLESARPSHTSQYLCASSEFQDGHQNPSSYNEQFFGPGTRLTVL.

This clonotype was counted at least ten times. The chain carries TRBV6-1 and TRBJ2-7; 11 nucleotides line up with TRBD1. The V gene's germline CDR1 is MNHNS and CDR2 SASEGT. This CDR3 is 17 amino acids long. Unmatched junction bases numbered 6, after V lost 0 bases and J lost 2 bases. DNA for the CDR3: TGTGCCAGCAGTGAAGCGGATGGACAGGGGGCGACCTACGAGCAGTACTTC. Protein product: CASSEADGQGATYEQYF.

This clonotype was seen repeatedly, ten times or more. This chain joins TRBV6-1 and TRBJ1-4; weak D call: TRBD1 (5 bases). The CDR3 totals 12 residues. CDR1 and CDR2 from the germline V gene are MNHNS and SASEGT. Trimming pared 5 bases from V and 15 bases from J, leaving 16 bases between. CDR3 residues: CASSYLTAGLFF. CDR3 nucleotide sequence: TGTGCCAGCAGTTACCTGACAGCCGGTTTGTTTTTT.

This clonotype was recorded many times. The chain joins TRBV20-1 to TRBJ2-1; 7 positions match TRBD2. J gave up 6 bases and V 5 bases, and 13 bases lay outside the gene matches. This CDR3 contains 15 residues. Looked up from germline, CDR1 is DFQATT and CDR2 is SNEGSKA (reference sequence). The CDR3 region has the DNA TGCAGTGCTCACCACCCGAAAGCGGGAAGCAATGAGCAGTTCTTC. Translated, it gives CSAHHPKAGSNEQFF.

The V gene is TRBV5-1, the J gene TRBJ2-7, with TRBD2 identical over 8 bases. Germline CDR1 SGHRS, CDR2 YFSETQ. With 4 bases clipped from V and 4 bases from J, the junction kept 16 bases outside the gene matches. This CDR3 is built from 17 residues. CDR3 DNA: TGCGCCAGCAGCCCCGGACGGACTAGCAGCTATCTTTACGAGCAGTACTTC. Translating gives CASSPGRTSSYLYEQYF.

This clonotype was counted at least ten times. The chain is built from TRBV5-1 and TRBJ1-5; perhaps TRBD1 as D (5 bases). V was trimmed by 1 base and J by 3 bases, leaving 8 bases between them. CDR1 and CDR2 (germline): SGHRS, YFSETQ. CDR3 length: 14 residues. CDR3 sequence reads: CASSLWGLNQPQHF. In nucleotides, the CDR3 is TGCGCCAGCAGCTTGTGGGGCCTCAATCAGCCCCAGCATTTT.

By sample fraction, this clonotype is medium-sized. The rearrangement links TRBV20-1 to TRBJ2-1; D is perhaps TRBD2 (6 bases). Germline lookup yields CDR1 DFQATT and CDR2 SNEGSKA (reference sequence). The CDR3 has 13 residues. Trimming removed 6 bases from V and 9 bases from J, with 18 bases in between. CDR3 region: CSAGSLEFGEQFF. CDR3 nucleotides: TGCAGTGCCGGGAGTCTTGAGTTCGGTGAGCAGTTCTTC.

Ten or more counts support this clonotype. The chain combines TRBV20-1 with TRBJ2-7; 7 bases match TRBD2. V was clipped by 3 bases and J by 5 bases; unmatched bases: 7. Germline assignment: CDR1 DFQATT and CDR2 SNEGSKA (reference sequence). The CDR3 spans 13 residues. The CDR3: CSASSGLSDEQYF. For the CDR3, the DNA is TGCAGTGCTAGTAGCGGGCTGTCGGACGAGCAGTACTTC.